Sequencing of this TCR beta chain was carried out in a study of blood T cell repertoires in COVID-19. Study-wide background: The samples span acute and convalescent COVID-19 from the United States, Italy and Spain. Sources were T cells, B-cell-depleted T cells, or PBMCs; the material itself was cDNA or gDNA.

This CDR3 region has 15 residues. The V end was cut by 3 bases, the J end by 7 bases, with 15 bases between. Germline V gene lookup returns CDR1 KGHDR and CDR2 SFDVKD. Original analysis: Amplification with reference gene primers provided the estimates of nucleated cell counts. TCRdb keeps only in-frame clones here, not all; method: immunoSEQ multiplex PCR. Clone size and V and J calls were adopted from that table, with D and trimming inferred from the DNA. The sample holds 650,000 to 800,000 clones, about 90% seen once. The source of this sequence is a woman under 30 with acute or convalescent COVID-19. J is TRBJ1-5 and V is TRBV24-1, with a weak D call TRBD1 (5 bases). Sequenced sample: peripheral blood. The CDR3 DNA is TGTGCCACCAGTGATCCGGGGGAGGGGAACCAGCCCCAGCATTTT. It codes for CATSDPGEGNQPQHF.